This TCR beta chain was captured in a study of CD8 T cells in Susac syndrome. Random-hexamer reverse transcription was applied to about 0.5 to 1 ug RNA. The method of amplification for TCR beta CDR3 was immunoSEQ multiplex PCR, covering 54 Vbeta and 13 Jbeta. Using its own MiXCR run on the immunoSEQ multiplex PCR reads, TCRdb lists one record per CDR3 protein. Of roughly 400,000 distinct CDR3 sequences in the sample, about 85% were seen once. Sequencing of TCR beta, carried out with a high-throughput approach, was applied to CD8+ and CD4+ T cells from the blood. Negative isolation was applied to CD8+ and CD4+ T cells, and FACS enrichment was applied to TEMRA cells. CDR3 size: 15 residues. The junction had 8 bases not matched to a gene; V was cut back by 0 bases and J by 9 bases. Germline V gives CDR1 MGHRA, CDR2 YSYEKL.

The chain carries TRBV4-1 and TRBJ2-1; 7 bases line up with TRBD2. Input material: CD8+ T cells from PBMCs. The sequence was collected from a human donor with multiple sclerosis. For the CDR3, the DNA is TGCGCCAGCAGCCAAGAATCGGGACTAATTGTTGAGCAGTTCTTC. Translation: CASSQESGLIVEQFF.